Below are 16 T cell receptor beta chains sequenced from a single sample in a study of blood T cell repertoires in COVID-19. Using immunoSEQ multiplex PCR, the repertoire was profiled, and TCRdb retains in-frame clones only, with some absent. The sample holds over 4,500 clones, 73% seen once. The source material was peripheral blood. These receptors were collected from a human donor in a cohort sampled during active COVID-19.

Details on this clone: At one end the junction does not follow the germline gene, possibly because of a read error. The CDR3 loop reads CASSLAEALNYGHTF. The CDR3 bases are TGTGCCAGCAGCTTAGCGGAGGCTCTAAACTATGGCCACACCTTC. The V and J genes are TRBV7-9 and TRBJ1-2; D uncertain. Germline values: CDR1 SEHNR, CDR2 FQNEAQ (reference sequence). The CDR3 extends over 15 amino acids. The full variable domain, its missing parts supplied by reference TRBV7-9 and TRBJ1-2, is DTGVSQNPRHKITKRGQNVTFRCDPISEHNRLYWYRQTLGQGPEFLTYFQNEAQLEKSRLLSDRFSAERPKGSFSTLEIQRTEQGDSAMYLCASSLAEALNYGHTFGSGTRLTVV.

V gene TRBV4-1 combines with J gene TRBJ1-5; perhaps TRBD1 as D (5 bases). CDR1 and CDR2 (germline): MGHRA, YSYEKL. Trimming pared 0 bases from V and 7 bases from J, leaving 16 bases between. The CDR3 extends over 16 amino acids. The CDR3 DNA reads as TGCGCCAGCAGCCAAGATTCTAAAGGGGTCTTGCAGCCCCAGCATTTT. It is translated as CASSQDSKGVLQPQHF.

This clone was seen more than once but under ten times. The V call is TRBV7-3, the J call TRBJ1-3; weak D call: TRBD1 (6 bases). CDR1 and CDR2 from the germline V gene are SGHTA and FQGTGA. Trimming left V 2 bases short and J 4 bases short, with 12 bases between. The CDR3 loop spans 15 amino acids. The CDR3 coding sequence is TGTGCCAGCAGCTTAGGGTCAGGGGCCGGAAACACCATATATTTT. This sequence encodes CASSLGSGAGNTIYF.

The chain couples TRBV5-1 to TRBJ2-3; no firm D call. The CDR3 extends over 14 amino acids. Trimming removed 1 base at V and 2 bases at J, with 8 bases between. CDR1 and CDR2 from the germline V gene are SGHRS and YFSETQ. The CDR3 is CASSLSTYTDTQYF. DNA of the CDR3: TGCGCCAGCAGCTTGAGTACTTACACAGATACGCAGTATTTT.

The V and J genes are TRBV5-1 and TRBJ1-1, with a possible D match to TRBD1 (6 bases). Germline V CDR1 and CDR2: SGHRS, YFSETQ. The CDR3 is made up of 14 amino acids. Between the trimmed V and J ends, which lost 2 bases and 4 bases, there was a span of 12 bases. CDR3 sequence (DNA): TGCGCCAGCAGCTTACAGGGTTTTGTCACTGAAGCTTTCTTT. Its protein product is CASSLQGFVTEAFF. The entire variable domain, with the rest obtained from reference TRBV5-1 and TRBJ1-1, is as follows: KAGVTQTPRYLIKTRGQQVTLSCSPISGHRSVSWYQQTPGQGLQFLFEYFSETQRNKGNFPGRFSGRQFSNSRSEMNVSTLELGDSALYLCASSLQGFVTEAFFGQGTRLTVV.

The rearrangement joins TRBV11-2 to TRBJ2-7; 7 nucleotides line up with TRBD1. The germline gives CDR1 SGHAT, CDR2 FQNNGV. V lost 5 bases, J lost 0 bases, and 10 bases stayed unmatched. This CDR3 is 16 amino acids long. The chain's CDR3 is CASSPRPGQSSYEQYF. The CDR3 region has the DNA TGTGCCAGCAGCCCCCGTCCGGGACAGAGCTCCTACGAGCAGTACTTC. Based on the CDR3 plus reference TRBV11-2 and TRBJ2-7, the full variable domain is EAGVAQSPRYKIIEKRQSVAFWCNPISGHATLYWYQQILGQGPKLLIQFQNNGVVDDSQLPKDRFSAERLKGVDSTLKIQPAKLEDSAVYLCASSPRPGQSSYEQYFGPGTRLTVT.

This chain uses TRBV6-2 or TRBV6-3 with TRBJ2-5; 13 nucleotides line up with TRBD2. J lost 4 bases, V lost 2 bases, and 1 base had no gene match. Germline V gene lookup returns CDR1 MNHEY and CDR2 SVGEGT. The CDR3 covers 15 residues. The CDR3, as DNA: TGTGCCAGCAGTTACACTAGCGGGGGGGCAGAGACCCAGTACTTC. It translates to CASSYTSGGAETQYF.

The rearrangement joins TRBV7-6 to TRBJ1-5; maybe TRBD1 (6 bases). Germline CDR1 is SGHVS and CDR2 is FNYEAQ. The CDR3 runs 13 residues. V dropped 4 bases and J dropped 10 bases, with 14 bases sitting between them. CDR3 sequence reads: CASSSETGSPQHF. CDR3 DNA sequence: TGTGCCAGCAGCTCAGAAACAGGGTCACCCCAGCATTTT. The full variable domain, in which reference TRBV7-6 and TRBJ1-5 provide the parts outside the CDR3, is GAGVSQSPRYKVTKRGQDVALRCDPISGHVSLYWYRQALGQGPEFLTYFNYEAQQDKSGLPNDRFSAERPEGSISTLTIQRTEQRDSAMYRCASSSETGSPQHFGDGTRLSIL.

This clone was detected only once. The J gene is TRBJ1-2, the V gene TRBV6-5; possibly TRBD1 for D (6 bases). This CDR3 comprises 12 residues. CDR1 is MNHEY, CDR2 SVGAGI, per germline. Trimming took off 7 bases at V and 2 bases at J, with 8 bases between the two ends. This CDR3 reads CASKGENYGYTF. The CDR3 nucleotides are TGTGCCAGCAAGGGGGAAAACTATGGCTACACCTTC.

The chain couples TRBV12-3 or TRBV12-4 to TRBJ2-7, with D maybe TRBD2 (6 bases). Deletions cut 6 bases from V and 6 bases from J, with 15 bases between. The CDR3 extends over 13 amino acids. The CDR3 DNA follows: TGTGCCAGCAGCGTTGGGGGGACCAGCGAGCAGTACTTC. Residues: CASSVGGTSEQYF.

The chain links TRBV2 to TRBJ1-4; 9 bases fit TRBD1. The CDR3 sequence is 15 residues long. Germline trimming cut 7 bases from V and 6 bases from J; bases unmatched to any gene: 9. Germline assignment: CDR1 SNHLY and CDR2 FYNNEI. The CDR3 loop reads CASNRRGQGDEKLFF. The CDR3 DNA follows: TGTGCCAGCAATCGGAGGGGACAGGGCGATGAAAAACTGTTTTTT.

This clone was picked up a small number of times. The chain couples TRBV2 to TRBJ2-7; 11 bases fit TRBD1. Looked up from germline, CDR1 is SNHLY and CDR2 is FYNNEI. The CDR3 runs to 13 residues. The V and J ends lost 6 bases and 7 bases, in that order; junction bases with no gene match: 5. The CDR3 loop is CASRGQGVEEQYF. CDR3 nucleotides: TGTGCCAGCAGGGGACAGGGGGTGGAGGAGCAGTACTTC.

This chain links TRBV19 with TRBJ1-2; 8 nucleotides match TRBD1. Losses at the gene ends were 4 bases for V and 2 bases for J; bases not matched to a gene: 6. Looked up from germline, CDR1 is LNHDA and CDR2 is SQIVND (reference sequence). CDR3 size: 15 residues. The CDR3 sequence is CASSTTGGLNYGYTF. CDR3 nucleotides: TGTGCCAGTAGTACCACAGGGGGACTCAACTATGGCTACACCTTC.

V gene TRBV7-9 combines with J gene TRBJ1-2, with TRBD1 identical over 10 bases. CDR1 is SEHNR and CDR2 is FQNEAQ in the germline V gene (reference sequence). The CDR3 runs 16 residues. The V and J ends lost 4 bases and 4 bases, in that order; junction bases with no gene match: 9. The CDR3 spells CASSSPGTGAPYGYTF. The DNA of the CDR3 is TGTGCCAGCAGCTCCCCCGGGACAGGGGCCCCCTATGGCTACACCTTC.

Concerning this clone itself: One end of the junction varies from germline; a read error may be responsible. The V call is TRBV5-3, the J call TRBJ1-6; D possibly corresponds to TRBD1 (6 bases). TRBV5-3 is marked as an open reading frame, function uncertain. This CDR3 has 12 residues. The CDR3 nucleotides read TGTGCCAGAAGCTTAGTAGGGACACCGCTCCACTTT. Translation gives CARSLVGTPLHF.

This chain links TRBV7-3 with TRBJ1-1; perhaps TRBD1 as D (6 bases). Germline V gene lookup returns CDR1 SGHTA and CDR2 FQGTGA. Trimming took off 5 bases at V and 4 bases at J, with 17 bases between the two ends. This CDR3 contains 15 residues. The CDR3 nucleotides read TGTGCCAGCAGCCCCGGGGGGGCCTTGGGCACTGAAGCTTTCTTT. Amino acid sequence: CASSPGGALGTEAFF.